This passage covers 8 T cell receptor beta chains from one sample sequenced in a study of shared clonotypes between healthy human individuals. Method: immunoSEQ multiplex PCR; TCRdb's copy keeps in-frame clones and lacks some. The sample gives about 990,000 clones, around 78% of which show up once; roughly 0.62% is in the top ten. The sequenced material came from memory CD4+ T cells from PBMCs. Subset: CD45RA-negative fraction. The receptors derive from a man between 18 and 29 years old in good health. Some clones in this sample may be carry-over from other donors' samples.

The rearrangement links TRBV18 to TRBJ2-7; no firm D call. In germline, CDR1 is KGHSH, CDR2 LQKENI. V was pared by 2 bases and J by 2 bases, with 7 bases between. The CDR3 is made up of 13 amino acids. For the CDR3, the DNA is TGTGCCAGCTCACCATACGGAGCCTACGAGCAGTACTTC. It yields the protein CASSPYGAYEQYF.

The rearrangement uses TRBV15 and TRBJ2-3; a possible D gene is TRBD2 (5 bases). V was trimmed by 2 bases and J by 5 bases, leaving 8 bases between them. This CDR3 has 13 amino acids. CDR1 LNHNV and CDR2 YYDKDF come from the germline V gene (reference sequence). The CDR3 region is CATSRPEGDTQYF. DNA for the CDR3: TGTGCCACCAGCAGACCTGAGGGAGATACGCAGTATTTT. Full variable domain (remainder filled in from reference TRBV15 and TRBJ2-3): DAMVIQNPRYQVTQFGKPVTLSCSQTLNHNVMYWYQQKSSQAPKLLFHYYDKDFNNEADTPDNFQSRRPNTSFCFLDIRSPGLGDTAMYLCATSRPEGDTQYFGPGTRLTVL.

About this clone itself: The germline gene is not matched at one end of the junction; a read error may be the cause. At the DNA level, this CDR3 is encoded by other sequences in the same sample as well. This chain links TRBV5-8 with TRBJ1-5; D not resolved. This CDR3 spans 15 amino acids. The germline V gene has CDR1 SGHTS and CDR2 YDEGEE. CDR3 loop: CASSLGQTLNQPQHF. CDR3 nucleotide sequence: TGTGCCAGCAGCTTGGGTCAGACGCTGAATCAGCCCCAGCATTTC.

This clone came up a few times. The chain joins TRBV20-1 to TRBJ2-1; D is uncertain. The CDR3 extends over 11 amino acids. Germline V gene data show CDR1 as DFQATT and CDR2 as SNEGSKA (reference sequence). Trimming took 6 bases from V and 6 from J, leaving 9 bases between them. In DNA form, the CDR3 reads TGCAGTGCCCAGTGGGGCAATGAGCAGTTCTTC. This sequence encodes CSAQWGNEQFF.

The genes are TRBV6-1 and TRBJ2-7, with D possibly being TRBD1 (6 bases). Germline CDR1 MNHNS, CDR2 SASEGT. The CDR3 runs to 12 residues. V was clipped by 8 bases and J by 6 bases, with 14 bases between them. CDR3 sequence (DNA): TGTGCCAGCCGTGGAGACAGGAGCGAGCAGTACTTC. Encoded protein: CASRGDRSEQYF.

The chain links TRBV10-3 to TRBJ1-2; no reliable D call. The germline V gene has CDR1 ENHRY and CDR2 SYGVKD. The V and J ends lost 0 bases and 2 bases respectively, with 7 bases between them. CDR3 length: 14 residues. CDR3 residues: CAISESRLNYGYTF. As DNA, the CDR3 is TGTGCCATCAGTGAGTCGAGACTGAACTATGGCTACACCTTC.

Details on this clone: The germline gene is not matched at one end of the junction; a read error may be the cause. The chain recombines TRBV2 with TRBJ2-2, with D tentatively TRBD2 (6 bases). The germline V gene encodes CDR1 SNHLY and CDR2 FYNNEI. This CDR3 is 15 amino acids long. The CDR3, as DNA: TGTGCCAGCGGAGGGATCGGCGCGAACACCGGGGGGCTGTTTTTT. Protein product: CASGGIGANTGGLFF.

V is TRBV30 and J is TRBJ2-1; D call uncertain. Germline CDR1 GTSNPN, CDR2 SVGIG (reference sequence). CDR3 length: 13 residues. Trimming removed 0 bases from V and 3 bases from J, with 6 bases in between. The CDR3 DNA follows: TGTGCCTGGAGTGTACGAGGCTACAATGAGCAGTTCTTC. Translating it yields CAWSVRGYNEQFF.